This is a list of T cell receptor beta chains from one sample in a study of Graves' ophthalmopathy and Graves' hyperthyroidism. TCRdb used MiXCR to reprocess the multiplex PCR reads, holding one entry per CDR3 protein. The repertoire holds about half a million distinct CDR3 sequences, around an eighth seen once, with around 9.8% in the top ten. The sample taken for sequencing was blood. Receptor source: a woman aged 25 to 39 with Graves' ophthalmopathy. The conserved cysteine and the conserved F or W are not part of the CDR3 here.

>TRBV10-3
AIREDRVTGELF
>TRBV28
ASNGFTPYEQY
>TRBV7-9
ASKGLLSGNTIY
>TRBV5-1
ASSLTGGTYEQY
>TRBV30
AWSVPRRLMNTEAF
>TRBV7-3
ASSPTRFITGQGQETQY
>TRBV6-1
ASRGPTGYNSPLH
>TRBV20-1
SAKGVGFYGYT
>TRBV28
ASQAPGRPKETQY
>TRBV28
ASSLMNQPQH
>TRBV6-5
ASSYPGQGQETQY
>TRBV7-2
ASSLVRGTSYEQY
>TRBV28
ASLYMQGKGYGYT
>TRBV12-3/TRBV12-4
ASSPQVPNTEAF
>TRBV27
ASSLWGRVGNTDAF
>TRBV14
ASSQDRSYGYT
>TRBV6-1
ASSEEFGVGTEAF
>TRBV4-1
ASSQDSLSNSPLH
>TRBV28
ASSSIPGRDSPLH
>TRBV14
ASSQGVGYEQY
>TRBV28
ASEGGGNTIY
>TRBV11-2
ASSSYLRAGERSYEQY
>TRBV20-1
SASPGTGAGQPQH
>TRBV12-3/TRBV12-4
ASSLSRAHQPQH
>TRBV6-4
ASSDGELNTGELF
>TRBV28
VSSPHTGNYGYT
>TRBV4-2
ASRQDRGPGELF
>TRBV10-1
ASSGDTGTEADEQY
>TRBV3-1
ASSKGLAGYQETQY
>TRBV12-3/TRBV12-4
ASSSGQGSVEQY
>TRBV28
ASSFRKQSTGELF
>TRBV25-1
ASSDSAAGGEETQY
>TRBV6-1
ASSENGGYNSPLH
>TRBV6-1
ASSDIGDPGYGYT
>TRBV6-5
ASTLGIGYQETQY
>TRBV29-1
SAEGTELYEAF
>TRBV11-1
ASSLVRGAAKANYGYT
>TRBV6-1
ASSEGIAGGETQY
>TRBV6-6
ASSYAGNSPLH
>TRBV6-1
ASGIGQGGYQPQH
>TRBV20-1
SARVAGGYNTGELF
>TRBV20-1
SALGGQTNTGELF
>TRBV28
ASTIGTGNQPQH
>TRBV5-1
ASSLAFDPEANTEAF
>TRBV5-1
ASSSGGAAYEQY
>TRBV9
ASSVSGNTEAF
>TRBV6-1
ASSRDRAQGQPQH
>TRBV2
ASETSGGISEQY
>TRBV6-1
ASSDPLRLAGTKETQY
>TRBV9
ASSVGGQLIYEQY
>TRBV2
ASSGAGAGHYGYT
>TRBV12-3/TRBV12-4
ASTLGYGSVGTDTQY
>TRBV28
ASSMEGIKPN
>TRBV6-5
ASPPWGVDTGELF
>TRBV15
ATSRDSQSGELF
>TRBV2
ASRARLASFHEQY
>TRBV6-1
ASIGFEGQPQH
>TRBV7-2
ASSSDGFNTEAF
>TRBV13
ASSSGTEAWEQY
>TRBV18
ASSRRAGQQETQY